Included here is one T cell receptor beta chain sequence, with context. It lacks a known antigen. The CDR3 covers 13 residues, taking in both the cysteine and the phenylalanine. The read is trimmed to its CDR3 DNA, 39 bases read in frame from base 1. A distance of 7 bases separates the germline ends of V and J, which lose 4 bases and 0 bases respectively. As encoded in the germline V gene, CDR1 is SGDLS while CDR2 is YYNGEE. Receptor amplification or capture employed the immunoSEQ multiplex PCR assay. For the multiplex PCR, a mixture combining 60 forward primers for TCR Vbeta segments and 13 reverse primers for TCR Jbeta segments was used. The CDR3 region of rearranged TCR beta genes was amplified from genomic DNA with a multiplex PCR assay. The amplified TCR beta libraries were sequenced on the Illumina HiSeq System as 87-base-pair reads. On the authors' methods: In a later analysis, some 80 million unique TCR beta chains were counted across the 500 to 700 repertoires, and roughly 11 million of these chains were shared by at least two donors. A nearest-neighbor algorithm error-corrected the raw reads and collapsed the reads into unique sequences, merging closely related sequences to remove PCR and sequencing errors. Alignment of CDR3 sequences to IMGT reference sequences was used to assign V, D and J gene segments. For a sequence to be retained, a match of at least six nucleotides to both a V gene segment and a J gene segment was required. A rearrangement was called productive if the CDR3 had no stop codons and remained in frame with V and J, and every other rearrangement was called non-productive. CDR3 was defined by IMGT convention, running from the second conserved V-encoded cysteine to the conserved J-encoded phenylalanine. The earlier analysis of about 610 of the donors excluded any sequence lacking an unambiguous match to a single V gene segment. In an earlier analysis of a few hundred of the donors, a V segment was called functional when productive rearrangements were above 56.7%, and segregating when the standard deviation between donors exceeded 5%. A statistical classification framework was built for diagnosing cytomegalovirus status from the catalog of TCR beta chain sequences. In a later analysis, V and J genes were assigned by comparing TCR nucleotide sequences against IMGT/GENE-DB human TR gene sequences. Using the TCRdist pipeline, a later analysis assigned CDR3 sequences along with most-parsimonious VDJ recombination scenarios. In a later analysis, each TCR beta chain was defined by its CDR3 amino acid sequence together with its V-gene family, and reads lacking a unique V-gene family were excluded. A later analysis removed nearly 600 highly shared, low-generation-probability nucleotide sequences to deal with suspected cross-contamination and a sequencing artifact. In a later analysis, a clonal expansion index was calculated for each public chain from normalized within-repertoire ranks of inferred template counts. In a later analysis, generation probabilities were computed with a VDJ recombination model fitted to out-of-frame rearrangements, and the resulting probabilities were checked against IGoR. Hypergeometric tests were used in a later analysis to score TCR-TCR, TCR-HLA and TCR-CMV co-occurrence, with a repertoire-size bias correction applied to the TCR pairs. In a later analysis, false discovery rates were estimated by permuting HLA or CMV assignments 20 times. In a later analysis, co-occurring TCRs were grouped with DBSCAN, and TCRdist sequence similarity was added when clustering was performed within HLA-allele-positive subsets. Repertoires with fewer than 30,000 or more than 120,000 public chains were left out of co-occurrence clustering, as were roughly five repertoires with anomalous nucleotide sharing. The table comes from immuneACCESS by way of TCRdb, which keeps in-frame sequences with V and J called. Part of the clones is missing from these tables; in studies checked, under half for an unresolved V gene and the rest for unknown reasons. That table gives V, J and clone size, and the DNA gave D and trimming. The sample table records 56,000 or so clones. In total, the top ten clones hold about 24% of the sample.

This sample was included in a study of cytomegalovirus exposure and HLA in healthy donors (TCRdb year 2017). Concerning the study at large: An earlier analysis of several hundred of the donors reported more than 250 Gb of sequence data and some 120 million unique TCR beta sequences from roughly 200 million T cells. Roughly 300 gigabases of sequencing data and 70 million to 85 million unique TCR sequences were included in an early release covering around 600 HLA-typed donors. Among the approximately 400 genotyped donors, approximately 76% belonged to the genetic ancestry cluster associated with self-reported Caucasian donors. The study aimed to test whether cataloging public T cell receptors could reveal signatures of past pathogen exposure. The study used immunosequencing to profile the T cell repertoires of around 600 subjects and linked those repertoires to cytomegalovirus serostatus. Besides the first cohort of hundreds of subjects, a separate validation cohort made up of roughly 130 different subjects was used. To predict cytomegalovirus infection status, the study combined high-throughput TCR immunosequencing, statistical association of individual TCRs with disease status, and machine learning. In a later analysis, previously published TCR beta repertoires from 666 donors were re-analyzed and high-resolution HLA genotyping was added so that TCR occurrence patterns could be studied. In the later analysis, no new phenotypic data were used to find candidate immune exposures; instead, reliance was placed on TCR beta sequences and their occurrence across donors. An earlier analysis of 587 of the donors used high-throughput TCR beta sequencing to judge whether each TCR beta V gene segment behaved as functional or pseudogenic. Alongside the repertoire data, information on donor age, sex, ethnicity and CMV serostatus was compiled. Genome-wide SNP genotypes for about 60% of the roughly 670 donors were used in a later genetic analysis, which treated that subset as a discovery cohort. All discovery cohort repertoires had been generated using a single sequencing platform. Both class I and class II loci were covered by HLA typing, at four-digit resolution. The number of typed donors differed by locus: roughly 629-640 for A, B, C, DRB1 and DQB1; 522 for DQA1; 606 for DPA1; and some 430 for DPB1. Several DR-DQ haplotypes were treated as single units for association and clustering because of strong linkage in the cohort. Among 398 genotyped donors of the cohort, an average of approximately 230,000 unique TCR beta nucleotide sequences were sequenced per donor, roughly 20% of them non-productive.

The cohort was made up of approximately 670 healthy bone marrow donors. At the time of sampling, every cohort member was nominally healthy, though immune exposures that went unrecorded were likely present. The donor was CMV seropositive and was included in the group of approximately 310 seropositive cohort members. Each donor provided a peripheral blood sample, and peripheral blood mononuclear cells were used for TCR beta sequencing. Genomic DNA was extracted from the blood cell samples with the Qiagen DNeasy Blood Extraction Kit. The research as a whole found: CMV serostatus was the only immune exposure information available for the cohort. Because HLA typing was missing for some donors at each locus, association tests included only the typed subset. About 17 rarely observed V segments, including chromosome 9 orphons, were excluded from the earlier analysis of some 590 of the donors because counts were too low. In a later analysis, the rate of TCR association differed among HLA loci, with DRB1 alleles having the most associated TCRs and HLA-C alleles having the fewest. An earlier analysis of several hundred of the donors showed that most TCR beta V segments appeared in productive rearrangements either about 90% or about 30% of the time, which broadly matched IMGT annotations. Assigning TCR associations to individual alleles was difficult when HLA alleles, especially DR and DQ, strongly co-occurred. In a later analysis, HLA-associated TCR beta chains showed more clonal expansion and lower generation probabilities than non-associated chains that were equally common. A further reported finding was that TCR beta sequences accurately predicted the HLA-A and HLA-B alleles for most subjects in the first cohort. Several of the top co-occurrence clusters appeared to be linked to parvovirus B19, influenza, CMV and Epstein-Barr virus, according to a later analysis. In vitro tests confirmed that a few of the cytomegalovirus-associated TCR beta chains recognize cytomegalovirus antigens. An association between a missense DCLRE1C variant and V-gene and J-gene trimming of TCR beta chains was found in a later genetic analysis and replicated in an independent cohort. The cohort was sequenced for TCR beta chains only, and without alpha or paired-chain data the features that could be detected were limited. The sequencing pipeline was judged likely to have produced a cluster of highly shared sequence variants as a technical artifact. A later analysis associated 15,000 or so TCR beta sequences with specific HLA alleles at a false discovery rate of 0.05. Most TCR sequences were observed very rarely across donors, whereas some public TCRs were present in many individuals. Some IMGT-functional V segments, including TRBV6-2 and TRBV6-3, could not be distinguished by the 87-base-pair reads and were therefore excluded. Linkage disequilibrium might explain the correlated functional status among segregating V segments, but an unknown experimental factor could not be excluded. In the study, some 160 TCR beta chains were listed as associated with cytomegalovirus. According to a later analysis, most CMV-associated TCR beta chains appeared to be HLA-restricted, and the HLA associations seemed to be driven largely by CMV exposure. Presence/absence analyses assumed roughly uniform sequencing depth across donors, an assumption that may not hold. The authors suggested that the approach could potentially be extended to other disease states and immunological phenotypes. According to a later genetic analysis, donors in an Asian-associated ancestry cluster had fewer N-insertions in productive TCRs than the approximately 610-donor mean. In both the original and validation cohorts, the classifier was reported to diagnose cytomegalovirus status with high specificity and sensitivity.

The rearranged segments are TRBV9 and TRBJ2-5; the D gene identity is not certain. Sequenced input: PBMCs. The origin of this receptor is a man aged 35 to 55 in good health and CMV-seropositive. The CDR3 in this case is CASSPPYQETQYF. The sequenced DNA: TGTGCCAGCAGCCCTCCGTACCAAGAGACCCAGTACTTC.